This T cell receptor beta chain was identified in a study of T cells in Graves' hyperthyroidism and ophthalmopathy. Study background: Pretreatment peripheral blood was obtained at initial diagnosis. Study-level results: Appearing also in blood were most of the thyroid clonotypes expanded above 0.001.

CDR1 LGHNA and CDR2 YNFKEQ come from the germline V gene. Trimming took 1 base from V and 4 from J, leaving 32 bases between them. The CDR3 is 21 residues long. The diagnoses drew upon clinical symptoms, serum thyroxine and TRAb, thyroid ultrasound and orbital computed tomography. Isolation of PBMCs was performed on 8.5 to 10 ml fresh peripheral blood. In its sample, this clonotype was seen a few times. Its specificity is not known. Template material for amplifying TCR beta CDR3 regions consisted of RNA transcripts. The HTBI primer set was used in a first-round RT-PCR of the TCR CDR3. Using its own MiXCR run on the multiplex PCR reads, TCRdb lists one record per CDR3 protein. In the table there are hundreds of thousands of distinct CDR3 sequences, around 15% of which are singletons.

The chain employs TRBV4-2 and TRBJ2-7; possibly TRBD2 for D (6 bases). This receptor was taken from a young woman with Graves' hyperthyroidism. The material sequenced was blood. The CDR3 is CASSQAPRRDSLPLREYEQYF. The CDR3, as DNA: TGTGCCAGCAGCCAAGCCCCCCGACGGGACTCACTACCTCTGAGGGAATACGAGCAGTACTTC.